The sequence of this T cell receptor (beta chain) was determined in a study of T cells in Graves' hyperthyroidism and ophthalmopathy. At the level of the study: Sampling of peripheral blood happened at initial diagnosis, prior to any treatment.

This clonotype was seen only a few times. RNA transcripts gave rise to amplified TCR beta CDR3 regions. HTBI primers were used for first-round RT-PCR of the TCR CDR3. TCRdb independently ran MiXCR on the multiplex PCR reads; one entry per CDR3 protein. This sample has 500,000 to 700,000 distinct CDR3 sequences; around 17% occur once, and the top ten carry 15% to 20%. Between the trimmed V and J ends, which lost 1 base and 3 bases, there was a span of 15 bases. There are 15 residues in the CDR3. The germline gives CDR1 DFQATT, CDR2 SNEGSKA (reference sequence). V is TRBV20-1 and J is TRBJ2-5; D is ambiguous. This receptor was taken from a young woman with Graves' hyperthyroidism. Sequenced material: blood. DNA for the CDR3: TGCAGTGCTAGAGGCTCCCCAGGCCGGGAAGAGACCCAGTACTTC. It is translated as CSARGSPGREETQYF.